These 17 T cell receptor beta chains were sequenced from one sample in a study of shared clonotypes between healthy human individuals. Assay: immunoSEQ multiplex PCR; the TCRdb copy retains only in-frame clones and omits some. The repertoire holds some 500,000 clones, around 96% seen once, with under 0.06% in the top ten. The sequencing sample was made of naive CD4+ T cells sorted from blood. Subset of the sample: CD45RA+ positively selected. These receptors all come from a woman aged 25-40 years in good health.

The gene calls are TRBV6-5 and TRBJ2-5, with D unclear. The J call could be wrong; TRBJ2-7 is a better fit for the DNA end. The CDR3 runs to 15 residues. Germline V lookup: CDR1 MNHEY, CDR2 SVGAGI. CDR3 DNA: TGTGCCAGCAGTTACTCGGATACCTACTCCTACGAGCAGTACTTC. This gives the protein CASSYSDTYSYEQYF.

This chain uses TRBV10-3 with TRBJ1-1; D is ambiguous. Trimming took 5 bases from V and 2 from J, leaving 9 bases between them. The germline V gene encodes CDR1 ENHRY and CDR2 SYGVKD. The CDR3 has 13 amino acids. The CDR3 is CAISLAGNTEAFF. The CDR3, as DNA: TGTGCCATCAGTTTGGCGGGCAACACTGAAGCTTTCTTT.

This rearrangement joins TRBV7-2 to TRBJ2-2; D ambiguous. The germline V gene encodes CDR1 SGHTA and CDR2 FQGNSA. The V gene lost 0 bases and the J gene lost 7 bases, with 3 bases spanning the gap. CDR3 length: 12 amino acids. The CDR3 DNA reads TGTGCCAGCAGCTTAGCGGGCGGGGAGCTGTTTTTT. Its protein product is CASSLAGGELFF.

The chain has TRBV29-1 and TRBJ1-3; D is uncertain. V lost 5 bases to trimming and J lost 1 base, with 6 bases between them. CDR1 SQVTM and CDR2 ANQGSEA come from the germline V gene. This CDR3 comprises 12 residues. This chain's CDR3 is CSVSYSGNTIYF. The DNA for the CDR3 is TGCAGCGTTAGCTATTCTGGAAACACCATATATTTT.

The CDR3 nucleotides read TGTGCCAGCTCACCCTCCTCTAATACGGGACAGTACAATGAGCAGTTCTTC. This sequence encodes CASSPSSNTGQYNEQFF. The genes are TRBV18 and TRBJ2-1, with TRBD1 identical over 7 bases. There are 17 residues in the CDR3. V lost 3 bases and J lost 4; bases outside the gene matches: 12. The germline V gene has CDR1 KGHSH and CDR2 LQKENI.

The genes are TRBV28 and TRBJ1-2; D not resolved. V dropped 3 bases and J dropped 4 bases, with 9 bases sitting between them. Looked up from germline, CDR1 is MDHEN and CDR2 is SYDVKM. The CDR3 spans 13 residues. The CDR3: CASSLIGIYGYTF. For the CDR3, the DNA is TGTGCCAGCAGTTTGATCGGCATCTATGGCTACACCTTC.

This chain joins TRBV28 and TRBJ2-3; D ambiguous. V gave up 5 bases and J gave up 5 bases, with 17 bases separating them. Germline assignment: CDR1 MDHEN and CDR2 SYDVKM. The CDR3 is 15 amino acids. CDR3 region: CASSRSRHDEDTQYF. CDR3 DNA sequence: TGTGCCAGCAGTCGTTCTCGGCATGACGAAGATACGCAGTATTTT.

CDR3 DNA: TGCGCCAGCAGCCAATTACCCGGGACTAGCGGCTCCTACGAGCAGTACTTC. As protein: CASSQLPGTSGSYEQYF. The chain uses TRBV5-1 and TRBJ2-7, with 11 bases matching TRBD2. CDR1 is SGHRS and CDR2 is YFSETQ in the germline V gene. The J segment lost 0 bases and the V segment lost 4 bases, leaving 9 bases of the junction unmatched. The CDR3 extends over 17 amino acids.

J is TRBJ1-1 and V is TRBV18; TRBD1 aligns across 8 bases. CDR3 length equals 15 residues. The V segment lost 6 bases and the J segment 3 bases; nucleotides outside the gene matches: 9. Germline values: CDR1 KGHSH, CDR2 LQKENI. The CDR3 DNA sequence: TGTGCCAGCTCTTTAACAGGGGGTCAAGACACTGAAGCTTTCTTT. Translated: CASSLTGGQDTEAFF.

A single count supports this clone. J is TRBJ2-7 and V is TRBV6-5; D not certain. Trimming took 7 bases from V and 1 from J, leaving 14 bases between them. Germline CDR1 reads MNHEY; CDR2 reads SVGAGI. The CDR3 runs to 14 residues. Here the CDR3 reads CASNRDSNSYEQYF. CDR3 in DNA: TGTGCCAGCAACCGAGACTCCAATTCCTACGAGCAGTACTTC.

The chain links TRBV5-1 to TRBJ1-1; a possible D gene is TRBD1 (5 bases). The CDR3 totals 15 residues. In germline, CDR1 is SGHRS, CDR2 YFSETQ. Trimming cost V 6 bases and J 4 bases, with 19 bases left between them. CDR3 DNA: TGCGCCAGCACCCGTGGAAGGGACTCGGGCACTGAAGCTTTCTTT. Protein product: CASTRGRDSGTEAFF.

J is TRBJ2-7 and V is TRBV10-1; 7 nucleotides agree with TRBD1. Germline CDR1 reads WNHNN; CDR2 reads SYGVQD (reference sequence). Trimming at V came to 0 bases and at J to 3 bases, leaving 5 bases not matched to a gene. CDR3 length: 15 amino acids. In nucleotides, the CDR3 is TGCGCCAGCAGTGAGTCAGGGGGCTCGGGCTACGAGCAGTACTTC. This encodes CASSESGGSGYEQYF.

About this clone: In the same sample, other DNA sequences code for this CDR3. CDR3 residues: CASSWNTGELFF. The CDR3 DNA sequence: TGTGCCAGCAGTTGGAACACCGGGGAGCTGTTTTTT. The chain employs TRBV27 and TRBJ2-2; D unclear. V was clipped by 4 bases and J by 1 base, with 1 base between them. Germline assignment: CDR1 MNHEY and CDR2 SMNVEV (reference sequence). This CDR3 is built from 12 residues.

The V gene is TRBV11-1, the J gene TRBJ2-7; D might be TRBD2 (5 bases). The CDR3 length is 14 residues. The V gene's germline CDR1 is SGHAT and CDR2 FQDESV (reference sequence). Deletions cut 0 bases from V and 2 bases from J, with 8 bases between. The CDR3 DNA follows: TGTGCCAGCAGCTTAGCAGGAGGACCCTACGAGCAGTACTTC. It is translated as CASSLAGGPYEQYF.

This clone was detected only once. V and J are TRBV7-9 and TRBJ2-7, with D tentatively TRBD2 (5 bases). The germline V and J ends were trimmed by 6 bases and 1 base, with 13 bases remaining between them. Germline lookup yields CDR1 SEHNR and CDR2 FQNEAQ (reference sequence). CDR3 size: 14 residues. This CDR3 is CASSERSVSYEQYF. As DNA, the CDR3 is TGTGCCAGCAGTGAGCGGTCCGTTTCCTACGAGCAGTACTTC.

The rearrangement uses TRBV30 and TRBJ1-2; 7 bases agree with TRBD1. V lost 8 bases to trimming and J lost 13 bases; unmatched junction nucleotides: 25. Germline lookup yields CDR1 GTSNPN and CDR2 SVGIG (reference sequence). The CDR3 covers 15 residues. The CDR3 is CAQQEPGQRHYFATF. The CDR3 DNA reads as TGTGCCCAACAAGAGCCGGGACAGCGCCACTATTTTGCCACCTTC.

This chain links TRBV7-3 with TRBJ2-7, with 8 positions matching TRBD1. CDR3 length equals 15 residues. Trimming took 0 bases from V and 8 from J; bases not matched to a gene: 9. The germline gives CDR1 SGHTA, CDR2 FQGTGA. CDR3 in amino acids: CASSLTSQGAAQQYF. The CDR3 DNA sequence: TGTGCCAGCAGCTTAACTTCCCAGGGGGCTGCCCAGCAGTACTTC.